This TCR beta chain originates from a study of cytomegalovirus exposure and HLA in healthy donors (dated by TCRdb to 2017 to 2019). Broadly, across the study: In an earlier analysis of several hundred of the donors, about 260 Gb of sequence data and 90 million to 130 million unique TCR beta sequences from 150 million to 200 million T cells were reported. HLA typing included class I and class II loci at four-digit resolution. Alongside the repertoire data, information on donor age, sex, ethnicity and CMV serostatus was compiled. Roughly 5 DR-DQ haplotypes were treated as single units for association and clustering because of strong linkage in the cohort. A later genetic analysis took genome-wide SNP genotypes for about three fifths of the 666 donors and used that subset as a discovery cohort. Typing coverage differed by locus: A, B, C, DRB1 and DQB1 were typed in about 629-630 donors, DQA1 in about 500, DPA1 in 600 to 610, and DPB1 in 450 to 490. Every repertoire in the discovery cohort had been generated on one and the same sequencing platform. Across approximately 420 genotyped donors of the cohort, an average of roughly 250,000 unique TCR beta nucleotide sequences per donor were sequenced, and 15% to 20% of those sequences were non-productive. An earlier analysis of 587 of the donors applied high-throughput TCR beta sequencing to assess whether each TCR beta V gene segment acted as functional or pseudogenic. The study profiled the T cell repertoires of under 850 subjects by immunosequencing and related them to cytomegalovirus serostatus. Along with the roughly 700-subject first cohort, a separate validation cohort of over a hundred different subjects was used. The study aimed to test whether signatures of past pathogen exposure could be identified by cataloging public T cell receptors. Of the roughly 400 genotyped donors, 65% to 90% were placed in the genetic ancestry cluster associated with self-reported Caucasian donors. To predict cytomegalovirus infection status, the study combined high-throughput TCR immunosequencing, statistical association of individual TCRs with disease status, and machine learning. The later analysis used no new phenotypic data to find candidate immune exposures, relying instead on TCR beta sequences and their occurrence across donors. A later analysis re-analyzed previously published TCR beta repertoires from roughly 630 donors and added high-resolution HLA genotyping to study TCR occurrence patterns. An early release covering roughly 600 HLA-typed donors comprised approximately 300 gigabases of sequencing data and roughly 85 million unique TCR sequences.

As concerns this clone: Its binding antigen is unknown. Base qualities are not at hand, and no much larger clone is one base apart.

In total, 666 healthy bone marrow donors made up the cohort. Cohort members were all nominally healthy when sampled, although unrecorded immune exposures were likely present. The donor was CMV seropositive and belonged to the group of 250 to 350 seropositive cohort members. Each donor provided a peripheral blood sample, and peripheral blood mononuclear cells were used for TCR beta sequencing. The Qiagen DNeasy Blood Extraction Kit was used to extract genomic DNA from the blood cell samples. The CDR3 measures 15 amino acids from cysteine to phenylalanine. This entry keeps only the CDR3 DNA: 45 bases, framed from base 1. V is cut by 5 bases and J by 1 base, and the space between the germline ends is 16 bases. Looking up the germline V gene yields CDR1 SGHRS and CDR2 YFSETQ. The full study reports these points: In vitro tests confirmed that a few of the cytomegalovirus-associated TCR beta chains recognize cytomegalovirus antigens. A further reported finding was that TCR beta sequences accurately predicted the HLA-A and HLA-B alleles for most subjects in the first cohort. The authors suggested that the approach could potentially be extended to other disease states and immunological phenotypes. In a later analysis, the rate of TCR association differed among HLA loci, with DRB1 alleles having the most associated TCRs and HLA-C alleles having the fewest. A later genetic analysis associated a missense DCLRE1C variant with V-gene and J-gene trimming of TCR beta chains, and an independent cohort replicated the association. A later analysis found that HLA-associated TCR beta chains were more clonally expanded and had lower generation probabilities than equally common non-associated chains. A later analysis found that most CMV-associated TCR beta chains appeared HLA-restricted, with HLA associations seemingly driven largely by CMV exposure. At a false discovery rate of 0.05, a later analysis linked about 17,000 TCR beta sequences to specific HLA alleles. This cohort had only TCR beta chains sequenced, and the lack of alpha or paired-chain data limited which features could be detected. The only immune exposure information available for the cohort was CMV serostatus. A cluster of highly shared sequence variants was judged likely to represent a technical artifact of the sequencing pipeline. The classifier was reported to diagnose cytomegalovirus status with high specificity and sensitivity in both the original and validation cohorts. HLA typing was unavailable for some donors at each locus, so association tests used only the typed subset. Assigning TCR associations to individual alleles was difficult when HLA alleles, especially DR and DQ, strongly co-occurred. In an earlier analysis of about 550 of the donors, most TCR beta V segments were observed in productive rearrangements about 87% or about 30% of the time, broadly matching IMGT annotations. Several of the top co-occurrence clusters appeared to be linked to parvovirus B19, influenza, CMV and Epstein-Barr virus, according to a later analysis. Presence/absence analyses assumed roughly uniform sequencing depth across donors, an assumption that may not hold. Correlated functional status among segregating V segments might reflect linkage disequilibrium, but an unknown experimental factor could not be ruled out. A later genetic analysis reported fewer N-insertions in productive TCRs among donors in an Asian-associated ancestry cluster than the approximately 670-donor mean. Most TCR sequences were seen in very few donors, while some public TCRs were found in many individuals. About 17 rarely observed V segments, including chromosome 9 orphons, were excluded from the earlier analysis of a few hundred of the donors because counts were too low. A total of about 150 TCR beta chains were listed by the study as associated with cytomegalovirus. The 87-base-pair reads could not distinguish some IMGT-functional V segments, including TRBV6-2 and TRBV6-3, so those segments were excluded.

The method was the immunoSEQ multiplex PCR assay. A mixture of 60 forward primers for TCR Vbeta segments and 13 reverse primers for TCR Jbeta segments was used in the multiplex PCR. Amplification of the CDR3 region of rearranged TCR beta genes was performed with a multiplex PCR assay on genomic DNA. Amplified TCR beta libraries were sequenced as 87-base-pair reads on the Illumina HiSeq System. The paper's data handling went like this. A later analysis tallied roughly 80 million unique TCR beta chains across the 640 or so repertoires, and around 9.9 million of those chains were shared by two or more donors. Raw reads were error-corrected and collapsed into unique sequences with a nearest-neighbor algorithm that merged closely related sequences to remove PCR and sequencing errors. V, D and J gene segments were assigned by aligning CDR3 sequences to IMGT reference sequences. For a sequence to be retained, a match of at least six nucleotides was required to both a V gene segment and a J gene segment. A rearrangement was called productive if the CDR3 had no stop codons and remained in frame with V and J, and every other rearrangement was called non-productive. Following IMGT convention, CDR3 was defined as the stretch from the second conserved V-encoded cysteine to the conserved J-encoded phenylalanine. In an earlier analysis of approximately 590 of the donors, sequences lacking an unambiguous match to a single V gene segment were excluded. In an earlier analysis of approximately 500 of the donors, a V segment was called functional when productive rearrangements were above 56.7%, and segregating when the standard deviation between donors exceeded 5%. A statistical classification framework was developed to diagnose cytomegalovirus status using the catalog of TCR beta chain sequences. V and J gene assignment, in a later analysis, came from comparing TCR nucleotide sequences with IMGT/GENE-DB human TR gene sequences. Using the TCRdist pipeline, a later analysis assigned CDR3 sequences along with most-parsimonious VDJ recombination scenarios. In a later analysis, each TCR beta chain was defined by its CDR3 amino acid sequence together with its V-gene family, and reads without a unique V-gene family were excluded. A later analysis removed 592 highly shared, low-generation-probability nucleotide sequences to deal with suspected cross-contamination and a sequencing artifact. In a later analysis, a clonal expansion index for each public chain was calculated from normalized within-repertoire ranks of inferred template counts. In a later analysis, generation probabilities were computed with a VDJ recombination model fitted to out-of-frame rearrangements, and the resulting probabilities were checked against IGoR. In a later analysis, TCR-TCR, TCR-HLA and TCR-CMV co-occurrence was scored with hypergeometric tests, and a repertoire-size bias correction was applied to TCR pairs. In a later analysis, false discovery rates were estimated by permuting HLA or CMV assignments 20 times. In a later analysis, co-occurring TCRs were grouped using DBSCAN, and TCRdist sequence similarity was added for clustering within HLA-allele-positive subsets. Co-occurrence clustering excluded repertoires with fewer than 30,000 or more than 120,000 public chains, plus five with anomalous nucleotide sharing. The clones in this table, taken by TCRdb from immuneACCESS, are in-frame only. Not every clone is retained; where verified, under half of the shortfall comes from an unresolved V gene, and the cause of the rest is unknown. The V and J calls and clone size are taken from that table; D and trimming were inferred from the DNA. The sample table shows a few hundred thousand clones, and about 83% are seen once. The ten largest clones represent 1.5% to 2.5% of the sample.

Here the chain combines TRBV5-1 and TRBJ2-7, with a tentative D gene TRBD1 over 6 matching bases. The sample consisted of PBMCs. The origin of this receptor is a woman aged 40-49 years in good health and CMV-seropositive. The CDR3 region: CASRFSTGFSYEQYF. The nucleotide sequence reads TGCGCCAGCAGGTTCTCGACAGGATTTTCCTACGAGCAGTACTTC.